A single sample is the source of the 11 T cell receptor beta chains below, sequenced in a study of CD8+ T cells in alopecia areata. The treatment was: oral pan-JAK inhibitor, 5-10 mg twice daily. Sequencing templates came from extracted RNA that was reverse transcribed into cDNA. Clones were sequenced by immunoSEQ multiplex PCR, and TCRdb holds only the in-frame ones, with some missing. The table records 200,000 to 250,000 clones, roughly two fifths of them present only once. The material sequenced was CD4+ T cells sorted from blood, taken at approximately week 30, from a patient treated with tofacitinib. These receptors were taken from a human donor with alopecia areata.

Only a few counts were recorded for this clone. The V gene is TRBV6-5, the J gene TRBJ1-1; 8 nucleotides line up with TRBD1. CDR3 length equals 13 residues. Germline V CDR1 and CDR2: MNHEY, SVGAGI. The V and J ends lost 4 bases and 3 bases, in that order; junction bases with no gene match: 1. The CDR3 protein is CASSSQGDTEAFF. In DNA form, the CDR3 reads TGTGCCAGCAGTTCACAGGGGGACACTGAAGCTTTCTTT.

CDR3 coding DNA: TGTGCCTGGACTGTAGGCCGGGGCGACTATGGCTACACCTTC. Protein sequence: CAWTVGRGDYGYTF. The gene calls are TRBV30 and TRBJ1-2; perhaps TRBD1 as D (5 bases). Germline CDR1 reads GTSNPN; CDR2 reads SVGIG (reference sequence). V dropped 4 bases and J dropped 3 bases, with 15 bases sitting between them. CDR3 size: 14 residues.

The chain carries TRBV7-3 and TRBJ2-5, with D possibly matching TRBD2 (6 bases). Trimming shortened V by 1 base and J by 1 base, and 7 bases separated the two germline ends. CDR3 length: 14 amino acids. Per germline, CDR1 SGHTA and CDR2 FQGTGA. The CDR3 sequence is CASSLNGGQETQYF. The CDR3 nucleotides read TGTGCCAGCAGCTTAAACGGGGGCCAAGAGACCCAGTACTTC.

This chain joins TRBV25-1 and TRBJ1-1; D is possibly TRBD1 (5 bases). The CDR3 extends over 15 amino acids. CDR1 and CDR2 (germline): MGHDK, SYGVNS. V was pared by 4 bases and J by 0 bases, with 12 bases between. This CDR3 is CASSGTTALNTEAFF. The CDR3 DNA is TGTGCCAGCAGTGGAACGACAGCCCTGAACACTGAAGCTTTCTTT. Based on the CDR3 plus reference TRBV25-1 and TRBJ1-1, the full variable domain is EADIYQTPRYLVIGTGKKITLECSQTMGHDKMYWYQQDPGMELHLIHYSYGVNSTEKGDLSSESTVSRIRTEHFPLTLESARPSHTSQYLCASSGTTALNTEAFFGQGTRLTVV.

The chain combines TRBV7-3 with TRBJ2-1, with unresolved D. The CDR3 spans 13 residues. V was cut by 8 bases and J by 5 bases, with 13 bases left in between. The V gene's germline CDR1 is SGHTA and CDR2 FQGTGA. The CDR3 DNA follows: TGTGCCAGCCGGGCACCTTCAGACAATGAGCAGTTCTTC. Translated, it gives CASRAPSDNEQFF.

This chain uses TRBV13 with TRBJ2-5, with TRBD1 as a possible D gene (6 bases). CDR1 PRHDT and CDR2 FYEKMQ come from the germline V gene (reference sequence). This CDR3 contains 14 residues. V lost 1 base, J lost 0 bases, and 6 bases lay in between. DNA of the CDR3: TGTGCCAGCAGCTTAGACAGGGACCAAGAGACCCAGTACTTC. It yields the protein CASSLDRDQETQYF.

This clone appeared a few times. The chain couples TRBV25-1 to TRBJ1-2, with 9 bases fitting TRBD1. V trimming: 4 bases; J trimming: 5 bases; junction bases outside the gene matches: 8. Per germline, CDR1 MGHDK and CDR2 SYGVNS. CDR3 length: 15 residues. The CDR3 coding sequence is TGTGCCAGCAGTGCAAGGACAGGGGTAAAGTATGGCTACACCTTC. Its protein is CASSARTGVKYGYTF.

The chain employs TRBV11-2 and TRBJ1-2; no definite D call. The CDR3 consists of 15 residues. Germline assignment: CDR1 SGHAT and CDR2 FQNNGV. Trimming stripped 0 bases from V and 6 bases from J, with 14 bases between. In DNA form, the CDR3 reads TGTGCCAGCAGCTTAGATCCCCACGGATCTGATGGCTACACCTTC. It encodes CASSLDPHGSDGYTF.

This clone was observed a few times. V gene TRBV30 combines with J gene TRBJ1-1; TRBD1 might be the D (6 bases). V lost 4 bases, J lost 5 bases, and 11 bases lay in between. The CDR3 sequence is 12 residues long. Germline-derived CDR1 and CDR2 are GTSNPN and SVGIG (reference sequence). CDR3 in amino acids: CAWNREMTEAFF. The CDR3 nucleotides read TGTGCCTGGAACAGGGAAATGACTGAAGCTTTCTTT.

A single count supports this clone. The V call is TRBV5-6, the J call TRBJ2-5; D is perhaps TRBD2 (6 bases). V gave up 6 bases and J gave up 1 base, with 13 bases separating them. Germline CDR1 is SGHDT and CDR2 is YYEEEE. The CDR3 is made up of 14 amino acids. The CDR3: CASTTGAFQETQYF. Written as DNA, the CDR3 is TGTGCCAGCACCACGGGAGCGTTCCAAGAGACCCAGTACTTC.

The chain recombines TRBV5-1 with TRBJ1-2, with D maybe TRBD1 (5 bases). Trimming shortened V by 2 bases and J by 5 bases, and 10 bases separated the two germline ends. The length of the CDR3 is 13 residues. Germline V gene sequence: CDR1 SGHRS, CDR2 YFSETQ. The CDR3 loop reads CASSFDRQYGYTF. The CDR3 region has the DNA TGCGCCAGCAGCTTCGACAGACAATATGGCTACACCTTC.